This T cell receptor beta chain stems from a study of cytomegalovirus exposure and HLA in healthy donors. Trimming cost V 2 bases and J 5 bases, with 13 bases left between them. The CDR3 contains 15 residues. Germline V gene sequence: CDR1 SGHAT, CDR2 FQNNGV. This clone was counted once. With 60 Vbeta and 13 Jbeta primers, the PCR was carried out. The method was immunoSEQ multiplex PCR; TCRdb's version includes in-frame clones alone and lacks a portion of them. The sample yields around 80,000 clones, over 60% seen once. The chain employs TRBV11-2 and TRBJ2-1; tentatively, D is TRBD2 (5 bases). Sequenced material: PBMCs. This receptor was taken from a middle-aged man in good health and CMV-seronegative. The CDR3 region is CASSLSTGSHNEQFF. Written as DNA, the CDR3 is TGTGCCAGCAGCTTAAGCACGGGATCCCACAATGAGCAGTTCTTC.